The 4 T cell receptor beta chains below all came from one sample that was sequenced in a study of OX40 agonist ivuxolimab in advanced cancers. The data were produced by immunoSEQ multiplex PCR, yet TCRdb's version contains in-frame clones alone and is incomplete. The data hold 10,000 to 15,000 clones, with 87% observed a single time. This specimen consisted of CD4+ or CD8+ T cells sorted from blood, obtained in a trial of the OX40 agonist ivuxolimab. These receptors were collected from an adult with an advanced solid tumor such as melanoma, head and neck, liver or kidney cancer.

In nucleotides, the CDR3 is TGTGCCAGCAGTCCCAATCCTAGCGGGTTAGCCTACGAGCAGTACTTC. Amino acid sequence: CASSPNPSGLAYEQYF. The gene calls are TRBV27 and TRBJ2-7; 8 positions match TRBD2. With 5 bases clipped from V and 2 bases from J, the junction kept 11 bases outside the gene matches. Germline lookup yields CDR1 MNHEY and CDR2 SMNVEV (reference sequence). This CDR3 is built from 16 residues.

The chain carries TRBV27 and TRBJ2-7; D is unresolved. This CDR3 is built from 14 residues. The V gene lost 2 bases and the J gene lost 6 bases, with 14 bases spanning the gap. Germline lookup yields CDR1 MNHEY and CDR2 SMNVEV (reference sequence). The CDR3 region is CASSLSGPLGEQYF. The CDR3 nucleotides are TGTGCCAGCAGTTTAAGTGGGCCGCTGGGCGAGCAGTACTTC.

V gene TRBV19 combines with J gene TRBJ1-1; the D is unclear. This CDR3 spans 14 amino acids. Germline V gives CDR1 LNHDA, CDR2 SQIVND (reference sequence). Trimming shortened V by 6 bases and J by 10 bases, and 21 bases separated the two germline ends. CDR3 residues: CASRVSGFSAGAFF. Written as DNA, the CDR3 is TGTGCCAGTAGAGTATCGGGGTTTTCGGCGGGAGCTTTCTTT.

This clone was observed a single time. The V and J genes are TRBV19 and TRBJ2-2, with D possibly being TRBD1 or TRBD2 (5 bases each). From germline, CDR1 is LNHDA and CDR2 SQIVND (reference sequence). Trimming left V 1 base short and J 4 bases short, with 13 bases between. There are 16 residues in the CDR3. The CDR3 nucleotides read TGTGCCAGTAGTATAGGCACCGGGACGATCACCGGGGAGCTGTTTTTT. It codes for CASSIGTGTITGELFF.